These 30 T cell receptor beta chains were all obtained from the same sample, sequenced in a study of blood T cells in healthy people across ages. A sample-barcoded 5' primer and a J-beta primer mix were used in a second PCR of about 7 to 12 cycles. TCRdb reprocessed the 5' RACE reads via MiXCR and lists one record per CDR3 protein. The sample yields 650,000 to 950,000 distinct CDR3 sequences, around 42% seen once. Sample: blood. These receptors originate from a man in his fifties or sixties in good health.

The CDR3 DNA sequence: TGCAGCGTTGAAGGCGGGACCCTCGGAGCCTACGAGCAGTACTTC. Protein sequence: CSVEGGTLGAYEQYF. This rearrangement joins TRBV29-1 to TRBJ2-7; D may be TRBD2 (6 bases). Germline assignment: CDR1 SQVTM and CDR2 ANQGSEA. Trimming took 1 base from V and 2 from J, leaving 15 bases between them. This CDR3 spans 15 amino acids.

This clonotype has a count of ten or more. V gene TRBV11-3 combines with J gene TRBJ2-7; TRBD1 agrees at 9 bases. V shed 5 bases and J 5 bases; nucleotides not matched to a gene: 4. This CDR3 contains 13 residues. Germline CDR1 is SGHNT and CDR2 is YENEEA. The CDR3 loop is CASSIRTGDEQYF. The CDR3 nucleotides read TGTGCCAGCAGCATCAGGACAGGGGACGAGCAGTACTTC.

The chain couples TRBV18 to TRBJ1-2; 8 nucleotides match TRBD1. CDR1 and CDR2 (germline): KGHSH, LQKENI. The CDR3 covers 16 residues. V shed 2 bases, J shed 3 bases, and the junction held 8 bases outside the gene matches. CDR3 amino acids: CASSPRQGMDYYGYTF. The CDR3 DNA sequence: TGTGCCAGCTCACCAAGACAGGGGATGGACTACTATGGCTACACCTTC.

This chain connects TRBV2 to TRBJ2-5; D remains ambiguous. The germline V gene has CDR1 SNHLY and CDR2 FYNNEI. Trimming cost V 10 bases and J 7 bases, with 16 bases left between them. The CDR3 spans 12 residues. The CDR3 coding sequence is TGTGCCACCGGGTTAGAGCCGGCGACCCAGTACTTC. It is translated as CATGLEPATQYF.

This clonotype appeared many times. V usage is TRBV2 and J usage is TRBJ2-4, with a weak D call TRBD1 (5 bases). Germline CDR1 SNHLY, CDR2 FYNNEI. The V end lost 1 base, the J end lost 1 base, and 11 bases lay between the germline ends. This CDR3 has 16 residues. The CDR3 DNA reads TGTGCCAGCAGTGAAGGGCAGGGTTGGGCCAAAAACATTCAGTACTTC. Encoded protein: CASSEGQGWAKNIQYF.

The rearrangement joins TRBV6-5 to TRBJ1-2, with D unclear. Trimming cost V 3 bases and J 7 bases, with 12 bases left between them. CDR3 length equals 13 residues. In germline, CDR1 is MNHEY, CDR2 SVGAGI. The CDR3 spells CASSYSYSVGYTF. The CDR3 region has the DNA TGTGCCAGCAGTTATTCGTACAGTGTTGGCTACACCTTC.

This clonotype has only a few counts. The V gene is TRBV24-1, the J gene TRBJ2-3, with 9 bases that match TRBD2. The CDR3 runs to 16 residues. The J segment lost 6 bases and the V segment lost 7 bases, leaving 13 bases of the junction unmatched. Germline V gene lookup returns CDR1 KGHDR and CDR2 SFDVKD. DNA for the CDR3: TGTGCCACCAGCGACCCCGGGACTAGCATCAGGGATACGCAGTATTTT. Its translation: CATSDPGTSIRDTQYF.

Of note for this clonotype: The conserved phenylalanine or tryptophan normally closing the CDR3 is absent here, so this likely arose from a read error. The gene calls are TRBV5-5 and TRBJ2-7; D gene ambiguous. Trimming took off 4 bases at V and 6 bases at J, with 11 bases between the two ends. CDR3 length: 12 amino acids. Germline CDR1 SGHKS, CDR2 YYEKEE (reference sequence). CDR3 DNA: TGTGCCAGCAGCCCCGGCTACTCCGAGCAGTACCTC. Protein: CASSPGYSEQYL.

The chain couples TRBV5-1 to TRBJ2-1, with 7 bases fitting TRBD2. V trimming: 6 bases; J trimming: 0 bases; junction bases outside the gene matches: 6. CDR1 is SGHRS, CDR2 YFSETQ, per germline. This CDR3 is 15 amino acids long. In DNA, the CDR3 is TGCGCCAGCACCGGGACTACTAGCTCCTACAATGAGCAGTTCTTC. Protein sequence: CASTGTTSSYNEQFF.

DNA for the CDR3: TGTGCCAGCAGTGCTGCAGAGACCTACGAGCAGTACTTC. This encodes CASSAAETYEQYF. The gene calls are TRBV6-2 or TRBV6-3 and TRBJ2-7; D gene uncertain. V was trimmed by 5 bases and J by 2 bases, leaving 10 bases between them. The CDR3 runs 13 residues. The germline V gene encodes CDR1 MNHEY and CDR2 SVGEGT.

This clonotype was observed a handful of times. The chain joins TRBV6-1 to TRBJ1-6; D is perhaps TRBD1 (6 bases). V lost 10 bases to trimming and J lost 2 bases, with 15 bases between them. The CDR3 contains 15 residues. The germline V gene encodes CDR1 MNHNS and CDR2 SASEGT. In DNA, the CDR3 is TGTGCCATCCGGTTACAGGGAACCTATAATTCACCCCTCCACTTT. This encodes CAIRLQGTYNSPLHF.

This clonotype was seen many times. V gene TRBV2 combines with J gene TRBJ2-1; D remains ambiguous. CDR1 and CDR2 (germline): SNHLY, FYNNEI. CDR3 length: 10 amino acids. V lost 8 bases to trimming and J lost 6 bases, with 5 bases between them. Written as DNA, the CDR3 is TGTGCCAGCTCTTCCAATGAGCAGTTCTTC. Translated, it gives CASSSNEQFF. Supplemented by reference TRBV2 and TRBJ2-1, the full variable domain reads EPEVTQTPSHQVTQMGQEVILRCVPISNHLYFYWYRQILGQKVEFLVSFYNNEISEKSEIFDDQFSVERPDGSNFTLKIRSTKLEDSAMYFCASSSNEQFFGPGTRLTVL.

The CDR3: CASRAGTRPYEQYF. The CDR3 DNA follows: TGTGCCAGCAGGGCCGGGACTAGGCCCTACGAGCAGTACTTC. The gene calls are TRBV6-5 and TRBJ2-7, with 8 positions matching TRBD2. CDR3 length: 14 residues. CDR1 is MNHEY, CDR2 SVGAGI, per germline. The ends lost 6 bases at V and 2 bases at J; junction bases unmatched: 6.

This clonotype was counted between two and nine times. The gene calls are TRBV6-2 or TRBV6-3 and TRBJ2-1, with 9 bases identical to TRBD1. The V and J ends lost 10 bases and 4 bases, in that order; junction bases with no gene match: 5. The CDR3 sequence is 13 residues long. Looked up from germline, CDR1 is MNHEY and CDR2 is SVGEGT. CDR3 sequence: CATRDRDYNEQFF. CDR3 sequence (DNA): TGTGCCACCCGGGACAGGGATTACAATGAGCAGTTCTTC.

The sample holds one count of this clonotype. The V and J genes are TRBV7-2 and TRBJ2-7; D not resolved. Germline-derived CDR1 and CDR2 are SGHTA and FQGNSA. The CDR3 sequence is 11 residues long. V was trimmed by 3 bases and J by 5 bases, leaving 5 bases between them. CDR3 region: CTSSFLNEQYF. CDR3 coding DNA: TGTACCAGCAGCTTTCTTAACGAGCAGTACTTC.

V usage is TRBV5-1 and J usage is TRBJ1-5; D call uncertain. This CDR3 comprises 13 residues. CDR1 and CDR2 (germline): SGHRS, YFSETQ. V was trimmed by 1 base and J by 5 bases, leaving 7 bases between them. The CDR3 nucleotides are TGCGCCAGCAGCTTGTCCAAAGATCAGCCCCAGCATTTT. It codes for CASSLSKDQPQHF.

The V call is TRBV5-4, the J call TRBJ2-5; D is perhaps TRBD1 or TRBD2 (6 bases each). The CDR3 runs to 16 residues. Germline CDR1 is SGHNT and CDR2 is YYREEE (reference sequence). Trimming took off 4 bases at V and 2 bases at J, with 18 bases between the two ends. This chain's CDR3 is CASSRPVGGGQETQYF. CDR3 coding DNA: TGTGCCAGCAGCAGGCCTGTGGGGGGCGGACAAGAGACCCAGTACTTC.

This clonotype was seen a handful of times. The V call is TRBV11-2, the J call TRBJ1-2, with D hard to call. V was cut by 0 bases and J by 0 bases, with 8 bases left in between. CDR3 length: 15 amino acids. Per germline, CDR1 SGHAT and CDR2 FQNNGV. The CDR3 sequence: CASSLEGSTNYGYTF. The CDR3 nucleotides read TGTGCCAGCAGCTTAGAGGGGAGTACTAACTATGGCTACACCTTC.

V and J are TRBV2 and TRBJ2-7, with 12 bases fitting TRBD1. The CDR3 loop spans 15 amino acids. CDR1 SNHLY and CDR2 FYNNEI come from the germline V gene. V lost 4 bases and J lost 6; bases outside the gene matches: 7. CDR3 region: CASSGLGQGAREQYF. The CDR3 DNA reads TGTGCCAGCAGTGGTCTGGGACAGGGGGCTCGCGAGCAGTACTTC.

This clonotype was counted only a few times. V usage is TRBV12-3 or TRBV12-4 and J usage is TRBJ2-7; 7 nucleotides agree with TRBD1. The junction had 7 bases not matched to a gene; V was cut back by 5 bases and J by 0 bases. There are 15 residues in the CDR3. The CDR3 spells CASSQDRFPSYEQYF. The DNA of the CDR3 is TGTGCCAGCAGTCAGGACAGGTTTCCCTCCTACGAGCAGTACTTC.

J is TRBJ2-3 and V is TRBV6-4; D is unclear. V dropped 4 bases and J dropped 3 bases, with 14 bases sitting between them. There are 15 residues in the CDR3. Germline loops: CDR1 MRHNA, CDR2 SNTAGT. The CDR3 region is CASSVGSAATDTQYF. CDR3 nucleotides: TGTGCCAGCAGTGTAGGTTCGGCTGCTACAGATACGCAGTATTTT.

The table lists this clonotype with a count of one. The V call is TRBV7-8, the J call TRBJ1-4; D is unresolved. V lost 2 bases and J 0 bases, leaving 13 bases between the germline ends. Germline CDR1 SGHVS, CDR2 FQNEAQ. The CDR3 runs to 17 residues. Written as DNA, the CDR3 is TGTGCCAGCAGCTTAAGCCCGAATTTAGCAACTAATGAAAAACTGTTTTTT. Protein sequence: CASSLSPNLATNEKLFF. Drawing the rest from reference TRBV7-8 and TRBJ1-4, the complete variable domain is GAGVSQSPRYKVAKRGQDVALRCDPISGHVSLFWYQQALGQGPEFLTYFQNEAQLDKSGLPSDRFFAERPEGSVSTLKIQRTQQEDSAVYLCASSLSPNLATNEKLFFGSGTQLSVL.

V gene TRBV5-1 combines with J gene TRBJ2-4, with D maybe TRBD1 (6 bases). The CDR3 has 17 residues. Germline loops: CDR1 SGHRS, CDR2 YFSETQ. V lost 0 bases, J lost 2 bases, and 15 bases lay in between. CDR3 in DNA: TGCGCCAGCAGCTTGGGGGAGACAGGCTATTCCAAAAACATTCAGTACTTC. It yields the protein CASSLGETGYSKNIQYF.

In DNA, the CDR3 is TGCAGTGCTAGGCCGGGACGGGGGGAAGAGACCCAGTACTTC. It translates to CSARPGRGEETQYF. The rearrangement uses TRBV20-1 and TRBJ2-5; TRBD2 matches at 7 bases. The germline V gene has CDR1 DFQATT and CDR2 SNEGSKA (reference sequence). CDR3 size: 14 residues. With 3 bases clipped from V and 3 bases from J, the junction kept 7 bases outside the gene matches.

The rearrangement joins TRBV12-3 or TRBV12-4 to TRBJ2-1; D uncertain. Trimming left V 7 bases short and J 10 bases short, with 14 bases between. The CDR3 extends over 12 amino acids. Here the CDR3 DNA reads TGTGCCAGCACCACTCAAGCCGTGGAGCAGTTCTTC. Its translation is CASTTQAVEQFF.

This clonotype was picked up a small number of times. The CDR3 bases are TGTGCCGTGAGGAACTCCTACAATGAGCAGTTCTTC. Protein: CAVRNSYNEQFF. This chain uses TRBV28 with TRBJ2-1; no firm D call. Trimming cost V 11 bases and J 0 bases, with 8 bases left between them. Germline V gene sequence: CDR1 MDHEN, CDR2 SYDVKM. The CDR3 sequence is 12 residues long.

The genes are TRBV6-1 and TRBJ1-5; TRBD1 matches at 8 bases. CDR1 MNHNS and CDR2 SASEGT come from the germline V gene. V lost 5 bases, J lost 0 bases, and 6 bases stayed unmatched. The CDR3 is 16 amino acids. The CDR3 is CASSTRTGLSNQPQHF. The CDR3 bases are TGTGCCAGCAGTACCCGGACAGGGCTTAGCAATCAGCCCCAGCATTTT.

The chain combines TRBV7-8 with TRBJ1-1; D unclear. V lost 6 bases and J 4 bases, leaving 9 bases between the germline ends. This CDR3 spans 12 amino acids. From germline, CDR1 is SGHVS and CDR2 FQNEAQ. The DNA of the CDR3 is TGTGCCAGCAGTTCCGTGGGCACTGAAGCTTTCTTT. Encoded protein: CASSSVGTEAFF.

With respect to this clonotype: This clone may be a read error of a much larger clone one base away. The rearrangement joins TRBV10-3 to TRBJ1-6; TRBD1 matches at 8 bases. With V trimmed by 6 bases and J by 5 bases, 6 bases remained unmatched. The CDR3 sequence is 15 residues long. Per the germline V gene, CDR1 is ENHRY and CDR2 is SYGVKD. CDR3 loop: CAIRGGTGDNSPLHF. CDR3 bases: TGTGCCATCAGAGGCGGGACAGGAGATAATTCACCCCTCCACTTT.

CDR3 region: CASSVGDEGWETQYF. CDR3 bases: TGTGCCAGCAGCGTAGGGGACGAGGGTTGGGAGACCCAGTACTTC. The chain links TRBV9 to TRBJ2-5; D is perhaps TRBD1 or TRBD2 (5 bases each). V lost 0 bases to trimming and J lost 5 bases, with 14 bases between them. This CDR3 comprises 15 residues. The germline V gene encodes CDR1 SGDLS and CDR2 YYNGEE.